This paragraph covers one TCR beta chain sequence. RNA transcripts yielded amplified TCR beta CDR3 regions. The HTBI set primed first-round TCR CDR3 RT-PCR. TCRdb reprocessed the multiplex PCR reads with MiXCR, giving one entry per CDR3 protein. The sample holds around 400,000 distinct CDR3 sequences; around 14% are singletons and the top ten take 9.2%. The CDR3 length is 13 residues. V was trimmed by 6 bases and J by 1 base, leaving 10 bases between them. The entry originates in a study of T cells in Graves' hyperthyroidism and ophthalmopathy. Out of approximately 10 ml of fresh peripheral blood came the PBMCs.

The material sequenced was blood. The J gene is TRBJ2-7, the V gene TRBV12-3 or TRBV12-4; unclear D gene. The clonotype was recovered from a woman aged 18 to 35 with Graves' hyperthyroidism. CDR3 bases: TGTGCCAGCAGACCCGGGCCTTCCTACGAGCAGTACTTC. Translating gives CASRPGPSYEQYF.